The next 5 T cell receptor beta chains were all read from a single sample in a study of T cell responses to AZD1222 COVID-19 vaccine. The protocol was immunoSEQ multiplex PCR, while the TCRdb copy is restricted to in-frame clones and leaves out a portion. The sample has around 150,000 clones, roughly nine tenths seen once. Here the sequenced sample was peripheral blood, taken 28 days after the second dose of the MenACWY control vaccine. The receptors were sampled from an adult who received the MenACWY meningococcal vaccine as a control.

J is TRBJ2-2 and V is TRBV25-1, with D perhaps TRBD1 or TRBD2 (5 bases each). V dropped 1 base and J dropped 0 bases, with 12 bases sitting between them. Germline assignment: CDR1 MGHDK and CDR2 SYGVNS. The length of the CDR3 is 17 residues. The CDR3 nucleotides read TGTGCCAGCAGTGAATCGATCGGGACGGCGAACACCGGGGAGCTGTTTTTT. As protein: CASSESIGTANTGELFF.

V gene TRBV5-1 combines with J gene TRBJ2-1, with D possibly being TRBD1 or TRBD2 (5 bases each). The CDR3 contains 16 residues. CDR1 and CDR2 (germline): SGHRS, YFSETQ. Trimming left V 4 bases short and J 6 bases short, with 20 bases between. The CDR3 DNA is TGCGCCAGCAGCCTCGAGGTGGGACCCACCCCCAATGAGCAGTTCTTC. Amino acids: CASSLEVGPTPNEQFF.

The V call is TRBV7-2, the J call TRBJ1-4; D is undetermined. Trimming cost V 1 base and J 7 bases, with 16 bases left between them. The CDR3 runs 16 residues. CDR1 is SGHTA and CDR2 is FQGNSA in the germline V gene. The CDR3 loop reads CASSLGVTNPFEKLFF. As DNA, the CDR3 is TGTGCCAGCAGCTTAGGGGTCACGAACCCCTTTGAAAAACTGTTTTTT.

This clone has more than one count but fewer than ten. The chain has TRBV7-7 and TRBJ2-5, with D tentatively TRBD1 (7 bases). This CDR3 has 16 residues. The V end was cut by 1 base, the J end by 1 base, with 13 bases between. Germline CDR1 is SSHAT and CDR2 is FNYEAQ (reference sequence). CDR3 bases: TGTGCCAGCAGCTTAGGGCCAGGGGGAGGCCAAGAGACCCAGTACTTC. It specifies CASSLGPGGGQETQYF.

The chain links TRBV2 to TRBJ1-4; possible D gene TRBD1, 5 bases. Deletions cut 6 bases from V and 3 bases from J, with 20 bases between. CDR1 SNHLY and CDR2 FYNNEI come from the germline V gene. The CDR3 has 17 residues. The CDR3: CASRRVRSTAPNEKLFF. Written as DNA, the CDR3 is TGTGCCAGCAGGAGAGTAAGGTCGACAGCACCTAATGAAAAACTGTTTTTT.